The 5 T cell receptor beta chains below come from one sample, sequenced in a study of blood T cells in healthy people across ages (dated by TCRdb to the mid-2010s). The method behind the library was 5' RACE. Sequenced using an Illumina HiSeq 2500. A second PCR of about 6 to 12 cycles was run with a J-beta primer mix and a sample-barcoded 5' primer. TCRdb cleaned the public reads at Q25 with fastp, built clones with MiXCR and kept in-frame beta chains. Each record represents a unique CDR3 protein, reported with the most common genes and DNA among its rows. This sample has hundreds of thousands of distinct CDR3 sequences in its table, and under 35% of those were observed once. Of the sample, about 18% falls within the top ten clones. The sequenced material came from blood. Every receptor here comes from a woman of 80 years or more in good health.

This clonotype was seen repeatedly, ten times or more. The rearrangement joins TRBV11-2 to TRBJ2-3, with D possibly matching TRBD2 (6 bases). CDR1 is SGHAT, CDR2 FQNNGV, per germline. V lost 2 bases, J lost 1 base, and 22 bases lay in between. This CDR3 comprises 19 residues. CDR3 DNA sequence: TGTGCCAGCAGCTTAAACCTCGATAGAGGGAGGAGGGGCACAGATACGCAGTATTTT. Its translation is CASSLNLDRGRRGTDTQYF.

The table lists this clonotype with many counts. The rearrangement joins TRBV7-2 to TRBJ1-1; D may be TRBD1 (6 bases). The CDR3 loop spans 12 amino acids. V lost 5 bases and J 4 bases, leaving 8 bases between the germline ends. Looked up from germline, CDR1 is SGHTA and CDR2 is FQGNSA. CDR3 loop: CASSPRGTEAFF. The CDR3 DNA follows: TGTGCCAGCAGCCCCAGGGGCACTGAAGCTTTCTTT.

This clonotype was found a few times. This may stem from a read error, because a much larger clone lies one nucleotide away. Since the CDR3 does not end with the conserved phenylalanine or tryptophan, this likely comes from a read error. V gene TRBV20-1 combines with J gene TRBJ2-4, with 7 bases aligning to TRBD1. The tail of the sequence fits TRBJ2-5 better, so the J call may be wrong. Germline V gene data show CDR1 as DFQATT and CDR2 as SNEGSKA (reference sequence). The CDR3 totals 12 residues. CDR3 region: CSAHRGQETQYC. Here the CDR3 DNA reads TGCAGTGCTCACAGGGGCCAAGAGACCCAGTACTGC.

This rearrangement joins TRBV10-2 to TRBJ1-1, with D possibly being TRBD1 (6 bases). Germline CDR1 is WSHSY and CDR2 is SAAADI. V lost 4 bases to trimming and J lost 2 bases, with 11 bases between them. The CDR3 runs 14 residues. The CDR3 DNA reads TGCGCCAGCAGTGTACAGGGAACTAACACTGAAGCTTTCTTT. Residues: CASSVQGTNTEAFF.

Of note for this clonotype: This may be a read error, as it is one base from a much larger clone. The gene calls are TRBV5-6 and TRBJ2-3; 9 bases map to TRBD2. CDR3 length: 16 residues. Germline V lookup: CDR1 SGHDT, CDR2 YYEEEE. The CDR3 loop reads CTSTKGLAALTDTQYF. CDR3 nucleotide sequence: TGTACCAGCACCAAGGGACTAGCCGCACTCACAGATACGCAGTATTTT.